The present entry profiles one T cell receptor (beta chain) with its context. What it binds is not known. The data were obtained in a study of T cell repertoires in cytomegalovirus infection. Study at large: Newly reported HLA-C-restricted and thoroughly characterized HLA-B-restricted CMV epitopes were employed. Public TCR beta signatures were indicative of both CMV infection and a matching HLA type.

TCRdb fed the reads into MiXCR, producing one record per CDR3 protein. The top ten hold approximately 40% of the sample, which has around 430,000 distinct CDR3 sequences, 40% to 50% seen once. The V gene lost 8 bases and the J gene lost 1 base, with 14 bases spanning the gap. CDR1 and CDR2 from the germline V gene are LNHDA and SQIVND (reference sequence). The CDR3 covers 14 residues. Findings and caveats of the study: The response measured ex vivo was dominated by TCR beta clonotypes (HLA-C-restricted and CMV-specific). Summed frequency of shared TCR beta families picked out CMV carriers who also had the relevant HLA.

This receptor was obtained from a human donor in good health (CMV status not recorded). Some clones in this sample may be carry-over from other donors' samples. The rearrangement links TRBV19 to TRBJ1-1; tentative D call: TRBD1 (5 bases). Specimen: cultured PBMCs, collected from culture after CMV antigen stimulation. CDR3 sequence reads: CASGTGPGNTEAFF. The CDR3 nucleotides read TGTGCCAGTGGTACAGGCCCGGGGAACACTGAAGCTTTCTTT.